This entry concerns a single T cell receptor beta chain. Its antigen is currently unknown. The record originates from a study of T-cell reconstitution after alpha-beta-depleted transplantation in children. General study results and limits: Elevated TCRbeta diversity at day 60 was traced, in some patients, to surviving recipient T cells and thymic progenitors. T-cell numbers and diversity one year post-transplant derived largely from freshly generated T cells. Reports say that about two months after transplant, the alpha-beta T cells came out of several hundred graft clones that had expanded.

Library preparation (for TCRbeta) was performed with unique molecular identifiers. TCRdb recomputed calls from the PCR reads with MiXCR, one row per CDR3 protein. Of 900,000 or so distinct CDR3 sequences listed, roughly 16% are singletons. CDR3 length: 12 amino acids. The V end was cut by 4 bases, the J end by 11 bases, with 12 bases between. The material sequenced was PBMCs, mostly from graft donor cells, taken 360 days after TCRalphabeta/CD19-depleted stem cell transplant. The V gene is TRBV12-3 or TRBV12-4, the J gene TRBJ2-1; D gene unclear. The TCR comes from a male patient aged 10 to 17 who had a stem cell transplant for acute lymphoblastic leukemia, so the T cells may come from the graft donor. CDR3 loop: CASSSMGIKQFF. As DNA, the CDR3 is TGTGCCAGCAGTTCCATGGGGATTAAGCAGTTCTTC.